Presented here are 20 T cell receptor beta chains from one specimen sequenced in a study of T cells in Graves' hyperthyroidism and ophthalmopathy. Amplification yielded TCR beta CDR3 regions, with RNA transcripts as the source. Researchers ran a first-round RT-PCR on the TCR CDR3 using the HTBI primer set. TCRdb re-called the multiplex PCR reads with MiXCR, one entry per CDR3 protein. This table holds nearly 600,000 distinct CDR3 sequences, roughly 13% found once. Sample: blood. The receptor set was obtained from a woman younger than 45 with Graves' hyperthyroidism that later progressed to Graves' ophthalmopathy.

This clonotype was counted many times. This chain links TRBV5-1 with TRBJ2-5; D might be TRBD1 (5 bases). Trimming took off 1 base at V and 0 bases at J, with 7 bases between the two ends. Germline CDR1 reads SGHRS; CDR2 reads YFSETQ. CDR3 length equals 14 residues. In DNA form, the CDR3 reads TGCGCCAGCAGCTTGAACAGGTACCAAGAGACCCAGTACTTC. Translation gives CASSLNRYQETQYF.

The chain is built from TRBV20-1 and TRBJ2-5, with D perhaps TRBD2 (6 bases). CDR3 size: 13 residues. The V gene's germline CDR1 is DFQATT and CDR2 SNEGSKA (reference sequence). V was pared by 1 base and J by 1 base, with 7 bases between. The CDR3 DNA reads TGCAGTGCTAGAGCGGAGGGCCAAGAGACCCAGTACTTC. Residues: CSARAEGQETQYF.

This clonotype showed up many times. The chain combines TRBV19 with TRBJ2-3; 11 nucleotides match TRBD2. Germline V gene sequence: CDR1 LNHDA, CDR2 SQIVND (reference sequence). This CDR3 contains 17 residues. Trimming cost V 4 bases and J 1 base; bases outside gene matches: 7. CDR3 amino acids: CASSKIAGGPGTDTQYF. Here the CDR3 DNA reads TGTGCCAGTAGTAAGATAGCGGGAGGGCCCGGCACAGATACGCAGTATTTT. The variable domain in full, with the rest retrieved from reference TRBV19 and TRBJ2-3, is DGGITQSPKYLFRKEGQNVTLSCEQNLNHDAMYWYRQDPGQGLRLIYYSQIVNDFQKGDIAEGYSVSREKKESFPLTVTSAQKNPTAFYLCASSKIAGGPGTDTQYFGPGTRLTVL.

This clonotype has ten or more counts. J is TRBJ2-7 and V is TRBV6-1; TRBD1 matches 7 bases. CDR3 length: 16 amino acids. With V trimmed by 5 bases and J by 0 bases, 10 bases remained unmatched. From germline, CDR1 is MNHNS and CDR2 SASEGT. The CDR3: CASSLGRTGFSYEQYF. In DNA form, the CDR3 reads TGTGCCAGCAGTTTGGGCCGGACAGGTTTCTCCTACGAGCAGTACTTC.

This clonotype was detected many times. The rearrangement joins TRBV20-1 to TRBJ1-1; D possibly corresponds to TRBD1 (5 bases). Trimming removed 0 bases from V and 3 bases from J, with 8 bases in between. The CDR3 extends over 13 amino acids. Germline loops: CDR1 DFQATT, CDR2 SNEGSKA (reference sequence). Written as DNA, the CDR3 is TGCAGTGCTAGAGATCTGGGGGACACTGAAGCTTTCTTT. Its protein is CSARDLGDTEAFF.

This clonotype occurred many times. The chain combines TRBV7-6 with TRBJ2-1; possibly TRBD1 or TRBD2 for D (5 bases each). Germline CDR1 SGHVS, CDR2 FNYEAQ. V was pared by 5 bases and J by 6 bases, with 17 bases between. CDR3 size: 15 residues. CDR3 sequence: CASSRRRDVFNEQFF. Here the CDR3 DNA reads TGTGCCAGCAGCCGCCGACGGGACGTGTTCAATGAGCAGTTCTTC.

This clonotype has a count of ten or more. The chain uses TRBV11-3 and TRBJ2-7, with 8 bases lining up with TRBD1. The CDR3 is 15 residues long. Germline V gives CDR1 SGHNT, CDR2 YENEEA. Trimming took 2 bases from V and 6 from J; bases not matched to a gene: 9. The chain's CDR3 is CASSLQGAVYGEQYF. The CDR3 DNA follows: TGTGCCAGCAGCTTACAGGGGGCTGTTTACGGCGAGCAGTACTTC.

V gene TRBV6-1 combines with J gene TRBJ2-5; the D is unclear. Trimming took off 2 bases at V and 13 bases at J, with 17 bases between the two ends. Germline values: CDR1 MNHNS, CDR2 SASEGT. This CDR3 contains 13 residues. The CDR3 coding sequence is TGTGCCAGCAGTGAACTTCCGGGTGGCGTAAGGTACTTC. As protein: CASSELPGGVRYF.

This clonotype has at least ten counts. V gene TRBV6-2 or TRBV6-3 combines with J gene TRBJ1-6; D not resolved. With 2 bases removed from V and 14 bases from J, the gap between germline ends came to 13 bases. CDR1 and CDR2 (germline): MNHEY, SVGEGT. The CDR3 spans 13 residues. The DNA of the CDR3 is TGTGCCAGCAGTTACGTCAACGAGGGAACCCTCCACTTT. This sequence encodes CASSYVNEGTLHF.

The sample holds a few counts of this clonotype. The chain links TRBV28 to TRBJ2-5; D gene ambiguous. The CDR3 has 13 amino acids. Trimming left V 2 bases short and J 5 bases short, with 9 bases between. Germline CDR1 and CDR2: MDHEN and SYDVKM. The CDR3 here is CASSLDPRETQYF. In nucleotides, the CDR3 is TGTGCCAGCAGTTTAGATCCTCGGGAGACCCAGTACTTC. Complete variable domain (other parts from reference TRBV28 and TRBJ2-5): DVKVTQSSRYLVKRTGEKVFLECVQDMDHENMFWYRQDPGLGLRLIYFSYDVKMKEKGDIPEGYSVSREKKERFSLILESASTNQTSMYLCASSLDPRETQYFGPGTRLLVL.

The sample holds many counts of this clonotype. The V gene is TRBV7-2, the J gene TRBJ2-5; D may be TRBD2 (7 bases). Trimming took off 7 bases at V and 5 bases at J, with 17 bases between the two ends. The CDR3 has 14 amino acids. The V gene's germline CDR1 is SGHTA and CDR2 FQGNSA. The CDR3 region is CASTPRGAVETQYF. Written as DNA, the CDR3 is TGTGCCAGCACCCCCCGGGGGGCAGTTGAGACCCAGTACTTC.

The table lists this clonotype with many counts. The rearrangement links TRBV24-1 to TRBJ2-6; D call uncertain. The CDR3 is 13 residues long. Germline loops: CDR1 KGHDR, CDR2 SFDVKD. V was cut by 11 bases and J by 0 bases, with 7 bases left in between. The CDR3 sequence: CASKGSGANVLTF. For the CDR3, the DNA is TGTGCCAGTAAGGGCTCTGGGGCCAACGTCCTGACTTTC.

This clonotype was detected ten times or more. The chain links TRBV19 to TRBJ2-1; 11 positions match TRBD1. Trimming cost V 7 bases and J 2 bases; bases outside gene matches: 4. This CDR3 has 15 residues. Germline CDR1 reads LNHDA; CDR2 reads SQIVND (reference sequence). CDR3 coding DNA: TGTGCCAGTACCCCGGACAGGGGGCCCTACAATGAGCAGTTCTTC. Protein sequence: CASTPDRGPYNEQFF.

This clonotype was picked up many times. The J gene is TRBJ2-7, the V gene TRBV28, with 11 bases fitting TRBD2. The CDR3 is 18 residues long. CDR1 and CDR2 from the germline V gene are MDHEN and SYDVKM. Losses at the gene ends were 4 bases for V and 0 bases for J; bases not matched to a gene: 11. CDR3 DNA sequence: TGTGCCAGCAGTTCCCCTCTAGCGGGAGGTTGGAGCTCCTACGAGCAGTACTTC. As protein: CASSSPLAGGWSSYEQYF.

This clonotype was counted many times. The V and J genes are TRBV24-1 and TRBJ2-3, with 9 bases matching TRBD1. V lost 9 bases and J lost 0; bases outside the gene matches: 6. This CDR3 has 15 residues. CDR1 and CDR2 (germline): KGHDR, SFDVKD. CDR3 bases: TGTGCCACCCGACAGGGGGGGACCAGCACAGATACGCAGTATTTT. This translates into CATRQGGTSTDTQYF.

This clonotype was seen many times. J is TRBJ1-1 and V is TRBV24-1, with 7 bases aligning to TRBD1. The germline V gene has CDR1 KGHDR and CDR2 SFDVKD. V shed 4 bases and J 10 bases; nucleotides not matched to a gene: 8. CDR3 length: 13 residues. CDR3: CATSDHLGQRAFF. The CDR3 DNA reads TGTGCCACCAGTGACCACCTGGGACAGAGAGCTTTCTTT.

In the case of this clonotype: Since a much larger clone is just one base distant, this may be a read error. CDR3 protein: CATSDLQGGDTGELFF. The CDR3 region has the DNA TGTGCCACCAGTGATTTACAGGGGGGGGACACCGGGGAGCTGTTTTTT. This chain links TRBV24-1 with TRBJ2-2, with D possibly TRBD1 on 8 matching bases. V was trimmed by 1 base and J by 3 bases, leaving 11 bases between them. CDR1 is KGHDR, CDR2 SFDVKD, per germline. This CDR3 is built from 16 residues.

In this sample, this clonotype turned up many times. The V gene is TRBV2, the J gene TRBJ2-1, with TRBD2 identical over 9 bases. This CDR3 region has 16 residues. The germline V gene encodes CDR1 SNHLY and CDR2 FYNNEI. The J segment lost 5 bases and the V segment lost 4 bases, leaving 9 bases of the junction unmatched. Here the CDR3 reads CASSAQGLAVNNEQFF. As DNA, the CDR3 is TGTGCCAGCAGTGCACAGGGACTAGCTGTAAACAATGAGCAGTTCTTC.

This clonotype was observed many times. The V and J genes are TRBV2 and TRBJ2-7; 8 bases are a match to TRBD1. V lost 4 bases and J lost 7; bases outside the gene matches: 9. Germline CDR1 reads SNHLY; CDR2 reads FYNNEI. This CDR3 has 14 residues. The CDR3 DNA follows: TGTGCCAGCAGTGCGGACAGGGAAGGTTTAGAGCAGTACTTC. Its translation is CASSADREGLEQYF.

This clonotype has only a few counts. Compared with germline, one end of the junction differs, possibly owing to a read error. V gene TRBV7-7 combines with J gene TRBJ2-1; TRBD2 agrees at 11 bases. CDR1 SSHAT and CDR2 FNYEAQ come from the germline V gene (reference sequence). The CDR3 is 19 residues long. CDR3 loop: CASSPTDSGRVSSYNEQFF. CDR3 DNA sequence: TGTGCTAGCAGCCCGACCGATAGCGGGAGGGTAAGCTCCTACAATGAGCAGTTCTTC.